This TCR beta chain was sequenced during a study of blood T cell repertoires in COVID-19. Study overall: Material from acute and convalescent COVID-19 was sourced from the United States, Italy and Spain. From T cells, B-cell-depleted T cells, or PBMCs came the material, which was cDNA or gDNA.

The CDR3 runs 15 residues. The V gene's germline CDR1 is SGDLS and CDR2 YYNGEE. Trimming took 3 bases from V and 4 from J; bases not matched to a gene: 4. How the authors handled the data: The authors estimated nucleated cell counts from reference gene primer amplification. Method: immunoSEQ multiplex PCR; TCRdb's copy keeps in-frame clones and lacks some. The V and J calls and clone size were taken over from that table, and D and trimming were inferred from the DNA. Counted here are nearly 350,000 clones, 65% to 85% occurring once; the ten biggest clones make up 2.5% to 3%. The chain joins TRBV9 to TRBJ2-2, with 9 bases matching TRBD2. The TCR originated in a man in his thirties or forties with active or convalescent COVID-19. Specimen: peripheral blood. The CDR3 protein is CASSDLAGITGELFF. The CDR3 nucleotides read TGTGCCAGCAGCGACCTAGCGGGGATCACCGGGGAGCTGTTTTTT.